The source of this T cell receptor beta chain is a study of tumor-infiltrating lymphocytes in primary liver carcinoma. Making TCR beta cDNA involved approximately 480 ng total RNA and a constant-region primer. Slightly modified ARM-PCR served as the procedure for the TCR beta libraries. These libraries came from three rounds of nested multiplex PCR. The two initial PCR rounds, approximately 10 cycles each, used TRBV1-TRBV30 forward and C-beta reverse primers. TCRdb itself ran the multiplex PCR reads through MiXCR, one entry per CDR3 protein. Of approximately 320,000 distinct CDR3 sequences in the sample, almost 60% were seen once. This clonotype was observed many times. The ends were cut back, 2 bases at V and 2 bases at J, with 16 bases in the middle. Per germline, CDR1 MGHRA and CDR2 YSYEKL. The CDR3 contains 18 residues. The authors took blood RNA from unsorted whole blood and also extracted germline DNA.

The specimen was peripheral blood. This clonotype was sampled from a woman aged 25 to 39 with primary liver carcinoma and hepatitis B virus infection. V and J are TRBV4-1 and TRBJ2-6; possibly TRBD1 for D (5 bases). This CDR3 reads CASSQTLGRVAGANVLTF. The CDR3 bases are TGCGCCAGCAGCCAAACCCTGGGCAGGGTCGCTGGGGCCAACGTCCTGACTTTC.